These 15 T cell receptor beta chains originate from one sample sequenced in a study of naive and memory T cell subsets. Ligated cDNA underwent four rounds of PCR with nested alpha and beta constant region primers and SP2. In TCRdb, the UMI-ligation and nested PCR reads were re-called with MiXCR into one record per CDR3 protein. The table records roughly 36,000 distinct CDR3 sequences, approximately 11% of them present only once. Regarding treatment: skin biopsy from PPD injection site in Mantoux-positive individual. The library had UMIs added by 3' ligation of an oligonucleotide to TCR cDNA. Material: skin, obtained from a tuberculin skin test site. The receptors shown here come from an adult in good health.

This clonotype was picked up many times. J is TRBJ2-1 and V is TRBV9; 10 bases fit TRBD2. Germline V lookup: CDR1 SGDLS, CDR2 YYNGEE. Germline trimming cut 2 bases from V and 6 bases from J; bases unmatched to any gene: 5. CDR3 size: 15 residues. The CDR3 sequence is CASSVLAGEGNEQFF. The CDR3 DNA reads as TGTGCCAGCAGCGTCCTAGCGGGAGAAGGCAATGAGCAGTTCTTC.

Many counts were recorded for this clonotype. The chain combines TRBV3-1 with TRBJ2-1; 10 bases are shared with TRBD1. Per the germline V gene, CDR1 is LGHDT and CDR2 is YNNKEL (reference sequence). The V segment lost 0 bases and the J segment 10 bases; nucleotides outside the gene matches: 9. CDR3 size: 16 residues. Here the CDR3 reads CASSQDVPGQGREQFF. CDR3 nucleotides: TGTGCCAGCAGCCAAGACGTCCCGGGACAGGGGAGGGAGCAGTTCTTC.

The V gene is TRBV2, the J gene TRBJ1-5; D gene ambiguous. Per the germline V gene, CDR1 is SNHLY and CDR2 is FYNNEI. This CDR3 is built from 15 residues. Between the trimmed V and J ends, which lost 8 bases and 1 base, there was a span of 15 bases. The CDR3 region is CASVNPGVSNQPQHF. DNA for the CDR3: TGTGCCAGCGTCAATCCTGGTGTAAGCAATCAGCCCCAGCATTTT.

This clonotype was detected many times. The CDR3 coding sequence is TGCAGCGTTGAGGTCCCAGCGGGAGCTTACAATGAGCAGTTCTTC. Protein: CSVEVPAGAYNEQFF. The chain employs TRBV29-1 and TRBJ2-1; 8 nucleotides match TRBD2. J was trimmed by 4 bases and V by 3 bases; bases with no gene match: 8. Germline V gene data show CDR1 as SQVTM and CDR2 as ANQGSEA. The CDR3 spans 15 residues.

The sample holds a few counts of this clonotype. This chain uses TRBV27 with TRBJ2-3; D is tentatively TRBD1 or TRBD2 (5 bases each). This CDR3 has 14 amino acids. CDR1 MNHEY and CDR2 SMNVEV come from the germline V gene (reference sequence). The ends were cut back, 3 bases at V and 2 bases at J, with 9 bases in the middle. Here the CDR3 DNA reads TGTGCCAGCAGTTTGGGGACGTACACAGATACGCAGTATTTT. It specifies CASSLGTYTDTQYF.

Ten or more counts support this clonotype. This chain uses TRBV12-3 or TRBV12-4 with TRBJ1-1, with 8 bases aligning to TRBD1. This CDR3 is 13 amino acids long. V was pared by 7 bases and J by 4 bases, with 5 bases of the junction left unmatched. The CDR3 DNA is TGTGCCAGCAATCAGGGGGCGCTCACTGAAGCTTTCTTT. This gives the protein CASNQGALTEAFF.

The chain is built from TRBV5-4 and TRBJ1-4, with 8 nucleotides matching TRBD1. The CDR3 covers 15 residues. CDR1 and CDR2 from the germline V gene are SGHNT and YYREEE (reference sequence). V trimming: 4 bases; J trimming: 10 bases; junction bases outside the gene matches: 12. CDR3 residues: CASSTNRGDRGKLFF. CDR3 nucleotides: TGTGCCAGCAGCACAAACAGGGGGGATCGGGGAAAACTGTTTTTT.

This clonotype was seen at least ten times. CDR3 DNA: TGTGCCAGCAGTTTGAGGAACCGGGGGCAGTACTTC. This gives the protein CASSLRNRGQYF. V gene TRBV28 combines with J gene TRBJ2-7; TRBD2 might be the D (5 bases). With 3 bases removed from V and 9 bases from J, the gap between germline ends came to 12 bases. Germline lookup yields CDR1 MDHEN and CDR2 SYDVKM. The CDR3 runs to 12 residues.

This clonotype was seen many times. The chain recombines TRBV20-1 with TRBJ2-7, with 9 bases that match TRBD1. The germline gives CDR1 DFQATT, CDR2 SNEGSKA (reference sequence). The CDR3 loop spans 14 amino acids. V gave up 3 bases and J gave up 5 bases; unmatched junction bases: 8. As DNA, the CDR3 is TGCAGTGCTAGTGCTTCGAGGACAGGGGACGAGCAGTACTTC. Amino acid sequence: CSASASRTGDEQYF.

By proportion, this clonotype is medium-sized. The chain has TRBV28 and TRBJ1-2; D may be TRBD1 (6 bases). The CDR3 totals 13 residues. Trimming left V 5 bases short and J 4 bases short, with 11 bases between. The germline V gene has CDR1 MDHEN and CDR2 SYDVKM. CDR3 DNA: TGTGCCAGCAGTCTAGGGGGGGGCTATGGCTACACCTTC. This gives the protein CASSLGGGYGYTF.

At least ten counts were recorded for this clonotype. This may come from a read error, since a much larger clone is one base off. CDR3 sequence reads: CSATSGTYNEQFF. CDR3 nucleotides: TGCAGTGCTACTAGCGGGACCTACAATGAGCAGTTCTTC. The chain couples TRBV20-1 to TRBJ2-1; TRBD2 agrees at 9 bases. Germline CDR1 and CDR2: DFQATT and SNEGSKA (reference sequence). CDR3 length: 13 amino acids. The J segment lost 2 bases and the V segment lost 4 bases, leaving 0 bases of the junction unmatched.

This chain joins TRBV28 and TRBJ1-1; D uncertain. The V and J ends lost 2 bases and 0 bases respectively, with 7 bases between them. Germline lookup yields CDR1 MDHEN and CDR2 SYDVKM. The CDR3 sequence is 14 residues long. The CDR3 DNA sequence: TGTGCCAGCAGTTTAGGCAGGATGAACACTGAAGCTTTCTTT. Translating gives CASSLGRMNTEAFF.

V usage is TRBV5-1 and J usage is TRBJ2-1; D possibly matches TRBD1 or TRBD2 (6 bases each). CDR1 is SGHRS, CDR2 YFSETQ, per germline. V lost 0 bases and J 8 bases, leaving 12 bases between the germline ends. The CDR3 totals 14 residues. CDR3 sequence (DNA): TGCGCCAGCAGCTTGGATTACGGGGGCGATGAGCAGTTCTTC. It encodes CASSLDYGGDEQFF. Using reference TRBV5-1 and TRBJ2-1 for the parts outside the CDR3, the full variable domain is KAGVTQTPRYLIKTRGQQVTLSCSPISGHRSVSWYQQTPGQGLQFLFEYFSETQRNKGNFPGRFSGRQFSNSRSEMNVSTLELGDSALYLCASSLDYGGDEQFFGPGTRLTVL.

By share, this clonotype ranks as medium-sized (0.01 to 0.1%). In DNA, the CDR3 is TGTGCCAGCAGCTCACGTACTCGGACTAGCGTGTCCCTAGCCAAAAACATTCAGTACTTC. It codes for CASSSRTRTSVSLAKNIQYF. The chain is built from TRBV7-2 and TRBJ2-4, with 9 bases matching TRBD2. CDR3 length equals 20 residues. V was pared by 4 bases and J by 0 bases, with 16 bases of the junction left unmatched. Germline V gene lookup returns CDR1 SGHTA and CDR2 FQGNSA.

J is TRBJ1-5 and V is TRBV6-1, with D tentatively TRBD1 (5 bases). The V end lost 0 bases, the J end lost 2 bases, and 8 bases lay between the germline ends. Germline lookup yields CDR1 MNHNS and CDR2 SASEGT. The CDR3 runs to 15 residues. The CDR3 DNA follows: TGTGCCAGCAGTGAAGCTTTGGGGCGCAATCAGCCCCAGCATTTT. Translation: CASSEALGRNQPQHF.